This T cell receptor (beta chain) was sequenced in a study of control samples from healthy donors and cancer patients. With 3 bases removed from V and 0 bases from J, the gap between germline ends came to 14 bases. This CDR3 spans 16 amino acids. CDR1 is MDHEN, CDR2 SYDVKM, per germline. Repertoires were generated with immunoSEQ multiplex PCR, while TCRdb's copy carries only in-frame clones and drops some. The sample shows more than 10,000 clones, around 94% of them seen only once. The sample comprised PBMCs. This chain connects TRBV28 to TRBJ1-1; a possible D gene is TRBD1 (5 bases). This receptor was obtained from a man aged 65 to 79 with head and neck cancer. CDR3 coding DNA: TGTGCCAGCAGTTTCCTTGGGGGGGTGCTGAACACTGAAGCTTTCTTT. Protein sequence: CASSFLGGVLNTEAFF.